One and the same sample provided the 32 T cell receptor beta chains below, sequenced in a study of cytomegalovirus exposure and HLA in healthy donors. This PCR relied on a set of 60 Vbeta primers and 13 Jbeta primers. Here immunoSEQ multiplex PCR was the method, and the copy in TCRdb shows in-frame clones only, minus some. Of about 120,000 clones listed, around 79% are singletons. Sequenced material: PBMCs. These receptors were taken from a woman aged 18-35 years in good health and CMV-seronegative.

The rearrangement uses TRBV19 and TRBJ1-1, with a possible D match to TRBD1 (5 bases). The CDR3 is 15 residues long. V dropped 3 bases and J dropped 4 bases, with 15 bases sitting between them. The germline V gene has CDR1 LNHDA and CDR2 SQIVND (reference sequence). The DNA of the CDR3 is TGTGCCAGTAGTATTGGGGCAGGGCTGAGCACTGAAGCTTTCTTT. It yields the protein CASSIGAGLSTEAFF.

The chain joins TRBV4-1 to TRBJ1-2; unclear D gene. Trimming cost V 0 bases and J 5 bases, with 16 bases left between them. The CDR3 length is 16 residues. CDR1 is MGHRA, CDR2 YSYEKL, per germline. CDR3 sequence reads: CASSQEGGQPMYGYTF. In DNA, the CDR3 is TGCGCCAGCAGCCAAGAAGGTGGGCAGCCAATGTATGGCTACACCTTC.

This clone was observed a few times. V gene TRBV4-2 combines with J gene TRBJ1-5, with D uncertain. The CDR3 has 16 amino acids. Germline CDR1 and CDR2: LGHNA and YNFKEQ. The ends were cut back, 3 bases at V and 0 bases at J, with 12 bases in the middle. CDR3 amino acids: CASSQSRGASNQPQHF. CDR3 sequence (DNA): TGTGCCAGCAGCCAGTCGCGAGGAGCTAGCAATCAGCCCCAGCATTTT.

CDR3 sequence (DNA): TGTGCCAGCAGCCCCTGGGGGCGCCCGAACACCGGGGAGCTGTTTTTT. Protein: CASSPWGRPNTGELFF. The V gene is TRBV5-4, the J gene TRBJ2-2; a weak D match, TRBD1 (6 bases). Per germline, CDR1 SGHNT and CDR2 YYREEE (reference sequence). This CDR3 has 16 residues. V gave up 4 bases and J gave up 0 bases, with 13 bases separating them.

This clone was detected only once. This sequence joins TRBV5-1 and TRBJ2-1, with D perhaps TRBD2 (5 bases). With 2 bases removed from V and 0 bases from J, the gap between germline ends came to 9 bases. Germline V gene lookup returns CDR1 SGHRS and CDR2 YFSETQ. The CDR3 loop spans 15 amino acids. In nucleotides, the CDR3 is TGCGCCAGCAGCTTAAGAGGGAGCTCCTACAATGAGCAGTTCTTC. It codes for CASSLRGSSYNEQFF.

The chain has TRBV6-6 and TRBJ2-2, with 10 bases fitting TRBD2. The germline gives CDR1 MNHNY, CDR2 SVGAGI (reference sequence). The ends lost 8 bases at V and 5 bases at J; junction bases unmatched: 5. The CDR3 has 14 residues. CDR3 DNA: TGTGCCAGCGGGGCTAGCGGGAGAACCGGGGAGCTGTTTTTT. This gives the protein CASGASGRTGELFF.

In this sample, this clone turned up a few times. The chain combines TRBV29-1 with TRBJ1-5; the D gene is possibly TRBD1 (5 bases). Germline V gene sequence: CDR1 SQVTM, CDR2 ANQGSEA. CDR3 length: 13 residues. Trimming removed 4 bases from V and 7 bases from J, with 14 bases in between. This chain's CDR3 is CSVAGLDGQPQHF. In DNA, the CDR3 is TGCAGCGTTGCAGGGCTGGACGGGCAGCCCCAGCATTTT.

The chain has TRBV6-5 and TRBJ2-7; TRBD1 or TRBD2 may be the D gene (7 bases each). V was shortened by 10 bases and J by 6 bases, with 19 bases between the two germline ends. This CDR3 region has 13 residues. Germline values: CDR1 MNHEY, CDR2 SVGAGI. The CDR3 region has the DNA TGTGCCACCAGCGGGACAGCCAACCGCGAGCAGTACTTC. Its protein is CATSGTANREQYF.

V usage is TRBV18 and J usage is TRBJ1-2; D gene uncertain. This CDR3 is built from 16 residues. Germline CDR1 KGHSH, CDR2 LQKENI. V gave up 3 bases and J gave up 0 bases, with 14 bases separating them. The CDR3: CASSPIAQVANYGYTF. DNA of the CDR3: TGTGCCAGCTCACCGATCGCTCAGGTTGCTAACTATGGCTACACCTTC.

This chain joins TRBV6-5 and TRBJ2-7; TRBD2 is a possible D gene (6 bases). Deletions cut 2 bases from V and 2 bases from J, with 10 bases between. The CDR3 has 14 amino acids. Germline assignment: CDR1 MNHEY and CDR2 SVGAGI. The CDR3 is CASSYGRQAYEQYF. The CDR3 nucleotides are TGTGCCAGCAGTTACGGGAGGCAGGCCTACGAGCAGTACTTC.

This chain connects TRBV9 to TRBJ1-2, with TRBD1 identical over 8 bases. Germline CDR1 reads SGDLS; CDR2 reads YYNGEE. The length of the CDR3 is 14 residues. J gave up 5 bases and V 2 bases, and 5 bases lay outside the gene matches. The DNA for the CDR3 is TGTGCCAGCAGCGTCGCAGGGGGCAGGTATGGCTACACCTTC. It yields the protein CASSVAGGRYGYTF.

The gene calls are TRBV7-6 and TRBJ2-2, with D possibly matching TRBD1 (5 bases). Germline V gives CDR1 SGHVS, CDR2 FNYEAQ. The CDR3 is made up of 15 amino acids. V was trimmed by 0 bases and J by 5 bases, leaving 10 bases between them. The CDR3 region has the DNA TGTGCCAGCAGCTTAGCAGGCCAGGGAACCGGGGAGCTGTTTTTT. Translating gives CASSLAGQGTGELFF.

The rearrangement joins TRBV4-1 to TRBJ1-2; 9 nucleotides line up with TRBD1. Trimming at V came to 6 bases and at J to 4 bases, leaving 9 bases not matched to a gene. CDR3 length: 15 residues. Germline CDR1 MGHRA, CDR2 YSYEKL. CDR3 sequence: CASSRDRVDTYGYTF. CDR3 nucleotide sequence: TGCGCCAGCAGTAGGGACAGGGTGGATACCTATGGCTACACCTTC.

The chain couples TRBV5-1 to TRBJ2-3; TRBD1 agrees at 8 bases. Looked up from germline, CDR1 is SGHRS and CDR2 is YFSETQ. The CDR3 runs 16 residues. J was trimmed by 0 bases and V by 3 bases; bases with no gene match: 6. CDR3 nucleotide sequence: TGCGCCAGCAGCTCGTCCAGGACAGGGAGCACAGATACGCAGTATTTT. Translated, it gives CASSSSRTGSTDTQYF.

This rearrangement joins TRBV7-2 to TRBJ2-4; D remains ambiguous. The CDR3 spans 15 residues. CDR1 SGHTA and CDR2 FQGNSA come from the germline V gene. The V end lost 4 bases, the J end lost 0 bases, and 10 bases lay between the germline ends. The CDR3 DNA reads TGTGCCAGCAGCTATACTATGGTAGCCAAAAACATTCAGTACTTC. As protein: CASSYTMVAKNIQYF.

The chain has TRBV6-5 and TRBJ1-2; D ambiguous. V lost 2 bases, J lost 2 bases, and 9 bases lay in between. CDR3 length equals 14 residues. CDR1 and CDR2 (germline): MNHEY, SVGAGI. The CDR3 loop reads CASSYGRSNYGYTF. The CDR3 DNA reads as TGTGCCAGCAGTTACGGCAGGTCCAACTATGGCTACACCTTC.

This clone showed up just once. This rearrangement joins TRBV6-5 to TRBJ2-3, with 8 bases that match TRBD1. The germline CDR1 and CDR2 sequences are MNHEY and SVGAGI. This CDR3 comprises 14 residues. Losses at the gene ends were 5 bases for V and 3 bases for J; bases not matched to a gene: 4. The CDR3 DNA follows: TGTGCCAGCAGTAAGACAGGGGTTACAGATACGCAGTATTTT. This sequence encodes CASSKTGVTDTQYF.

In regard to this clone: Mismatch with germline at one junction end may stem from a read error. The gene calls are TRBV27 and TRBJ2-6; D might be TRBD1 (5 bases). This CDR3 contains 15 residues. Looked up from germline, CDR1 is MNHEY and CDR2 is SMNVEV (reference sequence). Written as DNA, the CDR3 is TGTGCCACCAGCCTTAGGACCTCTGGGGCCAACGGCCTGACTTTC. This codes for CATSLRTSGANGLTF.

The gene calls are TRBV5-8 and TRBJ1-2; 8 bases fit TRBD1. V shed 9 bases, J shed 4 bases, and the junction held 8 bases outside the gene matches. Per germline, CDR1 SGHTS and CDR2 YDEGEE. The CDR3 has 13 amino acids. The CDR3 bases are TGTGCCACTTACAGGGGGACGGGCTATGGCTACACCTTC. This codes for CATYRGTGYGYTF.

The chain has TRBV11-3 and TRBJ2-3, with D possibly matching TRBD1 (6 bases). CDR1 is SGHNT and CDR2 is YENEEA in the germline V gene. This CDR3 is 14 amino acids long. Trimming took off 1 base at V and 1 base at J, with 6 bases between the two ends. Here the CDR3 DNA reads TGTGCCAGCAGCTTAGCAGGGGGCACAGATACGCAGTATTTT. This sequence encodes CASSLAGGTDTQYF.

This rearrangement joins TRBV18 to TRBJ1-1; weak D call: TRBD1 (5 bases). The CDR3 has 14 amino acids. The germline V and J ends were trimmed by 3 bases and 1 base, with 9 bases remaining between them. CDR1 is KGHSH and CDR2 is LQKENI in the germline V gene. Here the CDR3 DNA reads TGTGCCAGCTCACCGGGGGGAAAGAACACTGAAGCTTTCTTT. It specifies CASSPGGKNTEAFF.

The CDR3 is CASSRQPGQGPETQYF. CDR3 nucleotides: TGTGCCAGCAGCCGACAACCGGGACAGGGGCCAGAGACCCAGTACTTC. The rearrangement uses TRBV6-4 and TRBJ2-5, with 10 bases lining up with TRBD1. Trimming at V came to 6 bases and at J to 4 bases, leaving 11 bases not matched to a gene. Germline CDR1 and CDR2: MRHNA and SNTAGT. The CDR3 loop spans 16 amino acids.

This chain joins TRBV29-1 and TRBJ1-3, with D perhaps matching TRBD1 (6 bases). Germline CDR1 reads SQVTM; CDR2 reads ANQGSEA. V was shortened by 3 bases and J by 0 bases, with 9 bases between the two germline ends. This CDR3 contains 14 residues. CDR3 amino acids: CSVDLGGSGNTIYF. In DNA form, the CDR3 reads TGCAGCGTTGATCTAGGGGGCTCTGGAAACACCATATATTTT. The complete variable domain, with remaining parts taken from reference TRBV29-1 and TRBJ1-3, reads SAVISQKPSRDICQRGTSLTIQCQVDSQVTMMFWYRQQPGQSLTLIATANQGSEATYESGFVIDKFPISRPNLTFSTLTVSNMSPEDSSIYLCSVDLGGSGNTIYFGEGSWLTVV.

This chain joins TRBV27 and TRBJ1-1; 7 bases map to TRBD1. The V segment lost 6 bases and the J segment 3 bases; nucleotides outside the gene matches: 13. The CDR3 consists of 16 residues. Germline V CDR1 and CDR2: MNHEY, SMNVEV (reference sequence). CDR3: CASSWVRRGGHTEAFF. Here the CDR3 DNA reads TGTGCCAGCAGCTGGGTCAGGAGAGGGGGCCACACTGAAGCTTTCTTT.

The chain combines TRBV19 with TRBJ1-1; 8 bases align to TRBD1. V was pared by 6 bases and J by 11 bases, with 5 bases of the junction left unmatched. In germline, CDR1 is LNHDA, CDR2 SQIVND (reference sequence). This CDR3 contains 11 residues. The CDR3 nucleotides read TGTGCCAGTAGCATGGACAGGGTGGCTTTCTTT. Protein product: CASSMDRVAFF.

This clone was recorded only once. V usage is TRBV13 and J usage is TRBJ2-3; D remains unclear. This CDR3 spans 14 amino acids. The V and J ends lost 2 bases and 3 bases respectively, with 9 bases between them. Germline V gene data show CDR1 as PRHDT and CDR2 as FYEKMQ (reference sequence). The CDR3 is CASSLPGRTDTQYF. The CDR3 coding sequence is TGTGCCAGCAGCTTACCGGGTAGGACAGATACGCAGTATTTT.

The CDR3 DNA follows: TGCAGCGTTGAGGCGCGGGGGGGCGTGCACTACGAGCAGTACTTC. Its translation is CSVEARGGVHYEQYF. This chain joins TRBV29-1 and TRBJ2-5; the match to TRBD2 covers 9 bases. The J call is in doubt because the DNA end fits TRBJ2-7 better. The CDR3 runs to 15 residues. Germline V gene data show CDR1 as SQVTM and CDR2 as ANQGSEA.

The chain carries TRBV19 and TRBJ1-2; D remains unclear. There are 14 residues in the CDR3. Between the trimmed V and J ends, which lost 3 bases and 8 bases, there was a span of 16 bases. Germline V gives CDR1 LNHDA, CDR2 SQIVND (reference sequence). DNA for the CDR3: TGTGCCAGTAGTATCACCCCTAGGATGTGGGGCTACACCTTC. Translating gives CASSITPRMWGYTF.

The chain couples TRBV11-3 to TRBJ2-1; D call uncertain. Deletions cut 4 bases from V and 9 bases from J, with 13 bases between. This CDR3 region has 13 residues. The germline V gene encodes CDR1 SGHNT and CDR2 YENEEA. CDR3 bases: TGTGCCAGCAGCTACAGTAACGATGGTGAGCAGTTCTTC. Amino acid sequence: CASSYSNDGEQFF.

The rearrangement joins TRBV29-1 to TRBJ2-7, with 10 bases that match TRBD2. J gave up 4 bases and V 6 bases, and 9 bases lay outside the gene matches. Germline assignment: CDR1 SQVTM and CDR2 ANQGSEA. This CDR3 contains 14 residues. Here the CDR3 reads CSVTGTSEPYEQYF. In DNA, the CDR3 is TGCAGCGTCACCGGGACTAGCGAACCATACGAGCAGTACTTC.

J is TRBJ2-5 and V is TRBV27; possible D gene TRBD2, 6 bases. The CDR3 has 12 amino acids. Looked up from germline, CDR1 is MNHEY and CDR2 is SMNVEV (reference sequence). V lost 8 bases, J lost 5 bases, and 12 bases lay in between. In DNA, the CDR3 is TGTGCCAGCTGGGAGGTACGGGAGACCCAGTACTTC. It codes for CASWEVRETQYF.

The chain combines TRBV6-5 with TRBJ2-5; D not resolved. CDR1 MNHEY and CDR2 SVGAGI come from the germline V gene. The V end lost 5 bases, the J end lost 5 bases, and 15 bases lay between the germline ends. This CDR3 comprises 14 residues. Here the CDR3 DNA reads TGTGCCAGCAGTCCTCGAGGCCCGGTCGAGACCCAGTACTTC. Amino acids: CASSPRGPVETQYF.